The 15 T cell receptor beta chains listed next were all sequenced from one sample in a study of graft-versus-host responses after intestinal transplantation. These TCRs are of unknown antigen specificity. The method was immunoSEQ multiplex PCR; TCRdb's version includes in-frame clones alone and lacks a portion of them. Of some 100,000 clones listed, 75% to 95% were seen once; the top ten hold approximately 5.5%. Source: unstimulated CD8+ T cells sorted from spleen or lymph node cells, taken before intestinal transplant. The receptors derive from a human donor who received an intestinal transplant.

The CDR3 nucleotides read TGCGCCAGCAGTTTGACCGTACAAGAGACCCAGTACTTC. Translated, it gives CASSLTVQETQYF. The rearrangement links TRBV10-1 to TRBJ2-5; D call uncertain. CDR3 length equals 13 residues. Germline values: CDR1 WNHNN, CDR2 SYGVQD (reference sequence). Trimming left V 5 bases short and J 2 bases short, with 9 bases between.

The rearrangement links TRBV5-6 to TRBJ1-1; D remains unclear. V shed 0 bases and J shed 4 bases, with 4 bases lying between them. CDR1 is SGHDT, CDR2 YYEEEE, per germline. The CDR3 sequence is 12 residues long. The CDR3 loop is CASSLEFTEAFF. CDR3 nucleotide sequence: TGTGCCAGCAGCTTGGAGTTCACTGAAGCTTTCTTT.

The chain has TRBV19 and TRBJ1-5; 7 bases agree with TRBD1. Germline V gene data show CDR1 as LNHDA and CDR2 as SQIVND (reference sequence). This CDR3 is 22 amino acids long. The trim removed 5 bases at V and 4 bases at J, leaving 29 bases unmatched. CDR3 bases: TGTGCCAGTAGTCGCGGACAGGACCTTCAGTGGGGGCAACGTCCTACTAATCAGCCCCAGCATTTT. This encodes CASSRGQDLQWGQRPTNQPQHF.

This rearrangement joins TRBV9 to TRBJ2-7; D gene unclear. Germline CDR1 and CDR2: SGDLS and YYNGEE. This CDR3 is built from 15 residues. Between the trimmed V and J ends, which lost 5 bases and 1 base, there was a span of 16 bases. The CDR3 is CASSTTATSSYEQYF. The CDR3 nucleotides are TGTGCCAGCAGTACAACTGCGACATCATCCTACGAGCAGTACTTC.

This clone was observed a few times. The V gene is TRBV2, the J gene TRBJ1-4; 7 positions match TRBD1. Losses at the gene ends were 8 bases for V and 2 bases for J; bases not matched to a gene: 11. CDR3 size: 16 residues. Germline V lookup: CDR1 SNHLY, CDR2 FYNNEI. CDR3 sequence: CASRRQGSSTNEKLFF. The CDR3 region has the DNA TGTGCCAGCCGAAGACAGGGTTCTTCGACTAATGAAAAACTGTTTTTT.

This clone was found once. The chain links TRBV29-1 to TRBJ2-2; D unresolved. The V gene's germline CDR1 is SQVTM and CDR2 ANQGSEA. The CDR3 has 13 amino acids. V gave up 4 bases and J gave up 0 bases, with 6 bases separating them. The CDR3 loop is CSVGGSNTGELFF. CDR3 DNA: TGCAGCGTTGGAGGTTCGAACACCGGGGAGCTGTTTTTT.

This chain connects TRBV19 to TRBJ1-6, with D unresolved. Germline V gene data show CDR1 as LNHDA and CDR2 as SQIVND (reference sequence). Trimming took 8 bases from V and 6 from J, leaving 8 bases between them. This CDR3 is 12 amino acids long. The CDR3 nucleotides read TGTGCCAGTCTTGGCGGTAATTCACCCCTCCACTTT. It specifies CASLGGNSPLHF. Complete variable domain (other parts from reference TRBV19 and TRBJ1-6): DGGITQSPKYLFRKEGQNVTLSCEQNLNHDAMYWYRQDPGQGLRLIYYSQIVNDFQKGDIAEGYSVSREKKESFPLTVTSAQKNPTAFYLCASLGGNSPLHFGNGTRLTVT.

The V call is TRBV9, the J call TRBJ2-5, with D possibly TRBD2 on 6 matching bases. Trimming took 0 bases from V and 5 from J, leaving 14 bases between them. The CDR3 consists of 15 residues. Germline CDR1 SGDLS, CDR2 YYNGEE. CDR3 DNA: TGTGCCAGCAGCGTAGGCGGTAGCGGATTGGAGACCCAGTACTTC. This encodes CASSVGGSGLETQYF.

This chain connects TRBV29-1 to TRBJ1-1; D is possibly TRBD1 (5 bases). Trimming removed 4 bases at V and 5 bases at J, with 11 bases between. Germline CDR1 reads SQVTM; CDR2 reads ANQGSEA. The CDR3 runs to 12 residues. CDR3 sequence reads: CSVAPGLTEAFF. The CDR3 bases are TGCAGCGTTGCGCCAGGGCTTACTGAAGCTTTCTTT. The complete variable domain, with remaining parts taken from reference TRBV29-1 and TRBJ1-1, reads SAVISQKPSRDICQRGTSLTIQCQVDSQVTMMFWYRQQPGQSLTLIATANQGSEATYESGFVIDKFPISRPNLTFSTLTVSNMSPEDSSIYLCSVAPGLTEAFFGQGTRLTVV.

The chain combines TRBV11-2 with TRBJ2-7, with D possibly being TRBD2 (6 bases). The ends were cut back, 0 bases at V and 0 bases at J, with 9 bases in the middle. This CDR3 has 15 residues. Germline V gene sequence: CDR1 SGHAT, CDR2 FQNNGV. The CDR3 DNA reads as TGTGCCAGCAGCTTAGATGCGGGATTCTCCTACGAGCAGTACTTC. It yields the protein CASSLDAGFSYEQYF.

This clone was seen a few times. The chain links TRBV6-5 to TRBJ2-1, with TRBD1 as a possible D gene (5 bases). Between the trimmed V and J ends, which lost 0 bases and 8 bases, there was a span of 14 bases. Germline lookup yields CDR1 MNHEY and CDR2 SVGAGI. This CDR3 has 15 amino acids. As DNA, the CDR3 is TGTGCCAGCAGTTACTCCTCGACAGCGTGGCATGAGCAGTTCTTC. Encoded protein: CASSYSSTAWHEQFF.

The rearrangement joins TRBV6-5 to TRBJ1-2, with D hard to call. The germline gives CDR1 MNHEY, CDR2 SVGAGI. Trimming left V 10 bases short and J 5 bases short, with 17 bases between. The CDR3 loop spans 13 amino acids. The chain's CDR3 is CATVGPTGYGYTF. The CDR3 DNA sequence: TGTGCCACCGTAGGGCCTACTGGGTATGGCTACACCTTC.

The chain uses TRBV4-1 and TRBJ2-7; D call uncertain. The germline V and J ends were trimmed by 0 bases and 0 bases, with 15 bases remaining between them. Germline CDR1 MGHRA, CDR2 YSYEKL. CDR3 length equals 17 residues. CDR3 sequence reads: CASSQEDRALSSYEQYF. In DNA form, the CDR3 reads TGCGCCAGCAGCCAAGAGGACCGGGCTCTGTCCTCCTACGAGCAGTACTTC.

The rearrangement joins TRBV19 to TRBJ1-5, with 9 bases aligning to TRBD1. Germline V CDR1 and CDR2: LNHDA, SQIVND (reference sequence). Germline trimming cut 7 bases from V and 0 bases from J; bases unmatched to any gene: 4. The CDR3 is made up of 15 amino acids. The CDR3 spells CASTKTGGSNQPQHF. CDR3 coding DNA: TGTGCCAGTACCAAGACAGGGGGTAGCAATCAGCCCCAGCATTTT.

V and J are TRBV19 and TRBJ2-7; tentatively, D is TRBD1 or TRBD2 (5 bases each). The CDR3 spans 13 residues. Germline-derived CDR1 and CDR2 are LNHDA and SQIVND (reference sequence). V was shortened by 7 bases and J by 0 bases, with 10 bases between the two germline ends. CDR3 loop: CASIGGNSYEQYF. CDR3 bases: TGTGCCAGTATTGGGGGAAACTCCTACGAGCAGTACTTC.